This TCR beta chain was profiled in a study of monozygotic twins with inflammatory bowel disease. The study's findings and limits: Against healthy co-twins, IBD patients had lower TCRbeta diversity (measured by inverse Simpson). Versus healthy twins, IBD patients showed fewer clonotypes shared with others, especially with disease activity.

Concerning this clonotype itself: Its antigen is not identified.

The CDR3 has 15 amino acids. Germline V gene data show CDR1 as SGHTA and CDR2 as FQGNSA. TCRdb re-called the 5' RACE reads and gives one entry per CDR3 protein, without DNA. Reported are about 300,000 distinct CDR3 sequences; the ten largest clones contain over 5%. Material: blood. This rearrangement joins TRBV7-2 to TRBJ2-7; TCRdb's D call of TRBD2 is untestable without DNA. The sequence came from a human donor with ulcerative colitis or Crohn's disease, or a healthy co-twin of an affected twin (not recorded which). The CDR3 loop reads CASSFKTSGTYEQYF.